Listed below are T cell receptor beta chains from one sample, sequenced in a study of blood T cells in healthy people across ages. TCRdb reanalysed the 5' RACE reads using MiXCR and keeps one entry per CDR3 protein. The top ten hold about 11% of the sample, which has roughly 1.7 million distinct CDR3 sequences, roughly 32% seen once. The sample was blood. The receptors originated from a woman aged 25 to 39 in good health. The conserved cysteine and the conserved F or W are not part of the CDR3 here.

V	J	CDR3
TRBV6-1	TRBJ2-5	ASSSYAYRLAGGPTETQY
TRBV4-1	TRBJ1-1	ASSRGPQMNTEAF
TRBV29-1	TRBJ1-2	SVVTAYGYT
TRBV5-4	TRBJ1-5	ASSLFPDGGNQPQH
TRBV5-1	TRBJ2-2	ASSLEGKETGELF
TRBV29-1	TRBJ1-1	SAMTGPNTEAF
TRBV6-5	TRBJ2-7	ASKPGAKGFGEQY
TRBV7-9	TRBJ1-1	ASSLLSTEAF
TRBV19	TRBJ2-1	ASSSTGTNNEQF
TRBV5-1	TRBJ2-5	ASSGLDDYAQY
TRBV5-1	TRBJ2-1	ASSPTSLRDRAYNEQF
TRBV28	TRBJ1-1	ASIEAGTTEAF
TRBV11-2	TRBJ2-1	ASSLSRNPKGDERF
TRBV2	TRBJ1-2	ASTSGGIGNYGYT
TRBV27	TRBJ2-7	ASNLSGPEGYEQY
TRBV20-1	TRBJ2-7	SPIVGFWPEQY
TRBV7-6	TRBJ2-7	ASSAAGPEQY
TRBV6-6	TRBJ2-1	ATEGGTNYNEQF
TRBV7-6	TRBJ2-7	ASSLDTHEQY
TRBV27	TRBJ2-7	ASSFWGQEYEQY
TRBV3-1	TRBJ1-5	ASSQMSSQPQH
TRBV19	TRBJ2-1	ASSIVAGDQF
TRBV27	TRBJ2-1	ASSAGTSGLYNEQF
TRBV9	TRBJ2-7	ASSVKGSFDNEQY
TRBV12-3/TRBV12-4	TRBJ2-5	ASSPSGPRETQY
TRBV5-1	TRBJ2-4	ASSLSSGARQNIQY
TRBV5-1	TRBJ2-6	ASSLTSRSGANVLT
TRBV4-1	TRBJ1-4	ASSQDTHSSEKLF
TRBV4-2	TRBJ2-3	ASSLLRRRGQVPLPTDTQY
TRBV9	TRBJ2-1	ASSAAPEGQVYNKQF
TRBV29-1	TRBJ2-7	SAYRDTYEQY
TRBV6-4	TRBJ2-7	ASSEMDRGEQY
TRBV6-5	TRBJ2-6	ASSLEGTGGSGANVLT
TRBV9	TRBJ2-5	ASSVAGGLAKFQETQY
TRBV25-1	TRBJ2-3	ASSESGTLNTQY
TRBV10-2	TRBJ2-2	ASNPAGLGTGELF
TRBV18	-	ASSPPSQPHEQY
TRBV3-1	TRBJ2-7	ASSQGWGGEQY
TRBV29-1	TRBJ1-4	SVQRGTGWSEKLF
TRBV10-3	TRBJ1-4	AISEEARKLF
TRBV3-1	TRBJ2-1	ASSQVLAGVSYNEQF
TRBV7-9	TRBJ1-4	ASSFLRTGHGTNEKLF
TRBV6-6	TRBJ2-1	ASSYSGQGINEQF
TRBV6-4	TRBJ1-1	ASSDLENTEAF
TRBV5-1	TRBJ2-3	ASSSGLAGGTDTQY
TRBV27	TRBJ2-5	ASSLLGTSGAAQTQY
TRBV20-1	TRBJ1-2	SASFREGFYGYT
TRBV30	TRBJ2-1	AWSVTRGNEQF
TRBV2	TRBJ2-1	ASSAVIAGSSYNEQF
TRBV2	TRBJ1-6	ASSERETYNSPLH
TRBV7-2	-	ASRRGVSYNEQY
TRBV10-3	TRBJ2-7	AISEGFTGGRVEQY
TRBV15	TRBJ2-3	ATSTTGTVRLDTQY
TRBV20-1	TRBJ2-1	SARWWGHDSYNEQF
TRBV27	TRBJ2-3	ASSLSGLLTDTQY
TRBV5-1	TRBJ1-2	ASSLEQGARDYGYT
TRBV13	TRBJ1-2	ASSQSTYYGYT
TRBV27	TRBJ1-2	ASKFTLTGANYGYT
TRBV7-9	TRBJ2-5	ASSLVAGRAGETQY
TRBV5-1	TRBJ2-2	ASSLDFRDSGELF